This record covers a single TCR beta chain. The J segment lost 7 bases and the V segment lost 2 bases, leaving 3 bases of the junction unmatched. The CDR3 covers 14 residues. Germline CDR1 is MNHNS and CDR2 is SASEGT. This sample was taken from a study of T cell changes during pregnancy in multiple sclerosis. The table came from immunoSEQ multiplex PCR; TCRdb's copy has only in-frame clones and leaves some out. The table includes about 100,000 clones, around 92% detected once. This clonotype was obtained from a female donor with multiple sclerosis, enrolled in a pregnancy study. Source: peripheral blood, taken in the first trimester of pregnancy. The genes are TRBV6-1 and TRBJ2-2, with TRBD2 identical over 8 bases. CDR3 DNA sequence: TGTGCCAGCAGTGAAACCCGGGGGGGCGGGGAGCTGTTTTTT. Residues: CASSETRGGGELFF.